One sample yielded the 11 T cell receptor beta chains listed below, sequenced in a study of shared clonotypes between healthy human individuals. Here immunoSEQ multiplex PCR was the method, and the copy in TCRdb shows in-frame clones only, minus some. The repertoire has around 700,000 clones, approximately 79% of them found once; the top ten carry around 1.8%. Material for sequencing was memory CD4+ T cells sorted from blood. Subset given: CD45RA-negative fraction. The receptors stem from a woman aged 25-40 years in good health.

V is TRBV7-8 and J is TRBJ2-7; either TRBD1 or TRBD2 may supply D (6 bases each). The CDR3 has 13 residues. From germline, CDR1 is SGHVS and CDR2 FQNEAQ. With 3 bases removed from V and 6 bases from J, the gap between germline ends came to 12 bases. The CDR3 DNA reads TGTGCCAGCAGCTTTGGGGGGCTGGGCGAGCAGTACTTC. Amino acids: CASSFGGLGEQYF.

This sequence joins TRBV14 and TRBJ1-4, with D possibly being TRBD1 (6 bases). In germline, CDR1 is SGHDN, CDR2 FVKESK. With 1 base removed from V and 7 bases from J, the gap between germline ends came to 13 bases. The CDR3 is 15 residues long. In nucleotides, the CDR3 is TGTGCCAGCAGCCAAGCAGGACAGTCGGGTGAAAAACTGTTTTTT. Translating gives CASSQAGQSGEKLFF.

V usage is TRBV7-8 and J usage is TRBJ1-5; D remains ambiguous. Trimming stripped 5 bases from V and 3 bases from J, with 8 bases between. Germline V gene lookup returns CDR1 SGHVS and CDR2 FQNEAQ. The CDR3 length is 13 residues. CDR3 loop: CASSQWDNQPQHF. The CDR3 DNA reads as TGTGCCAGCAGCCAGTGGGACAATCAGCCCCAGCATTTT. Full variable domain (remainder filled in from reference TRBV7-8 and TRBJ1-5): GAGVSQSPRYKVAKRGQDVALRCDPISGHVSLFWYQQALGQGPEFLTYFQNEAQLDKSGLPSDRFFAERPEGSVSTLKIQRTQQEDSAVYLCASSQWDNQPQHFGDGTRLSIL.

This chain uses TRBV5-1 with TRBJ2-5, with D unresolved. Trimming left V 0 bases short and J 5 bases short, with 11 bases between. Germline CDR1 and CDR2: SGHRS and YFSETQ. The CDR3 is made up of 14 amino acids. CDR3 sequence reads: CASSLDGVSETQYF. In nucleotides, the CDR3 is TGCGCCAGCAGCTTGGACGGAGTGTCGGAGACCCAGTACTTC.

CDR3 region: CASSPILKNSYEQYF. CDR3 DNA sequence: TGTGCCAGTAGCCCAATCTTAAAGAACTCCTACGAGCAGTACTTC. The chain uses TRBV19 and TRBJ2-7; D is ambiguous. The CDR3 covers 15 residues. V lost 6 bases and J 0 bases, leaving 15 bases between the germline ends. Per the germline V gene, CDR1 is LNHDA and CDR2 is SQIVND (reference sequence).

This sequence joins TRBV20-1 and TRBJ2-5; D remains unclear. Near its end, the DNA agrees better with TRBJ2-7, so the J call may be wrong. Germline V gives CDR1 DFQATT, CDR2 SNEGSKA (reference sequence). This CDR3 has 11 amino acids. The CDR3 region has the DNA TGCAGTGCTCCTCACCGGGTCGAGCAGTACTTC. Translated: CSAPHRVEQYF.

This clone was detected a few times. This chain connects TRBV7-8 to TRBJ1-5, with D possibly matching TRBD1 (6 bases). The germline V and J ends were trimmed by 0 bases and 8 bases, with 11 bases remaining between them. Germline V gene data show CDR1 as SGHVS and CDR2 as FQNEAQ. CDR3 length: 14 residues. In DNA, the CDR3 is TGTGCCAGCAGCTTAGCGCAGGGGTACAAGCCCCAGCATTTT. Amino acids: CASSLAQGYKPQHF.

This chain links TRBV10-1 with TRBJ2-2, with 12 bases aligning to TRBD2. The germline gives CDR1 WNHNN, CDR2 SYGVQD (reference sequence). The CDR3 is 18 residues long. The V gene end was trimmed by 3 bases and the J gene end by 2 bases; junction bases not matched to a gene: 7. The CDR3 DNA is TGCGCCAGCAGTGACTTCCTAGCGGGAGGGTCAAACACCGGGGAGCTGTTTTTT. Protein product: CASSDFLAGGSNTGELFF.

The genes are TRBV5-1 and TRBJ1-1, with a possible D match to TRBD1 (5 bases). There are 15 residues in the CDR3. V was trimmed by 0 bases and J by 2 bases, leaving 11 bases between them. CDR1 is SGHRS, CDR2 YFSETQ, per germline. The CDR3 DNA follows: TGCGCCAGCAGCTTGGTACAGGCCACCAACACTGAAGCTTTCTTT. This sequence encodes CASSLVQATNTEAFF. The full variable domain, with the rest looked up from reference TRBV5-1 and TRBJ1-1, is KAGVTQTPRYLIKTRGQQVTLSCSPISGHRSVSWYQQTPGQGLQFLFEYFSETQRNKGNFPGRFSGRQFSNSRSEMNVSTLELGDSALYLCASSLVQATNTEAFFGQGTRLTVV.

This CDR3 is CASSVMSSGRNTGELFF. Here the CDR3 DNA reads TGTGCCAGCAGCGTAATGTCTAGCGGGAGGAATACCGGGGAGCTGTTTTTT. V is TRBV7-9 and J is TRBJ2-2, with 11 nucleotides matching TRBD2. V lost 5 bases, J lost 5 bases, and 10 bases stayed unmatched. The germline V gene has CDR1 SEHNR and CDR2 FQNEAQ (reference sequence). The CDR3 length is 17 residues.

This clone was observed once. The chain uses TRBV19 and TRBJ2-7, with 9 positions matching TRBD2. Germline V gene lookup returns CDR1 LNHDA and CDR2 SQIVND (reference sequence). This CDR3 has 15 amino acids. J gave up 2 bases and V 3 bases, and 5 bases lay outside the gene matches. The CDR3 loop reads CASSMGLAGPYEQYF. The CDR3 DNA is TGTGCCAGTAGTATGGGTCTAGCGGGACCCTACGAGCAGTACTTC.